This T cell receptor beta chain was obtained from a study of tumor and adjacent non-tumor tissue in lung cancer. The CDR3 is 17 residues long. CDR1 LGHNA and CDR2 YNFKEQ come from the germline V gene. A note on this clonotype: Germline and junction disagree at one end, which may indicate a read error.

This sample's RNA came from whole unsorted tissue. This non-tumor lung sample came from over 3 cm beyond the tumor edge. Three rounds of nested PCR, following a modified ARM-PCR protocol, produced the TCRbeta library. TCRdb reprocessed the multiplex PCR reads with MiXCR, giving one entry per CDR3 protein. Among around 99,000 distinct CDR3 sequences listed, about 61% were seen once. The genes are TRBV4-2 and TRBJ2-1, with D possibly matching TRBD2 (5 bases). The clonotype was recovered from a man aged 55-75 years with non-small cell lung cancer. Input material: distant non-tumor lung tissue. The CDR3 bases are TGTGCCAGCAACCAAAGGCTCGGGGTAGATGGCTACAATGAACAGTTCTTC. Translating gives CASNQRLGVDGYNEQFF.